The 17 T cell receptor beta chains below come from one sample, sequenced in a study of control samples from healthy donors and cancer patients. Using immunoSEQ multiplex PCR, the repertoire was profiled, and TCRdb retains in-frame clones only, with some absent. This repertoire shows 22,000 or so clones, approximately 90% found once; its top ten account for about 9%. Sequencing was done on a sample of PBMCs. Source of these receptors: a woman aged 60-75 years with head and neck cancer.

By frequency in the sample, this clone is medium-sized. The V gene is TRBV15, the J gene TRBJ1-4; perhaps TRBD1 as D (6 bases). The CDR3 has 17 residues. Germline-derived CDR1 and CDR2 are LNHNV and YYDKDF (reference sequence). V was shortened by 1 base and J by 6 bases, with 18 bases between the two germline ends. CDR3 sequence: CATSRGREPGQDEKLFF. The CDR3 DNA reads TGTGCCACCAGCAGAGGCCGGGAACCGGGACAAGATGAAAAACTGTTTTTT.

There are a few counts of this clone. The V gene is TRBV5-6, the J gene TRBJ1-6; 7 nucleotides agree with TRBD1. Trimming removed 0 bases from V and 6 bases from J; junction bases left unmatched: 6. CDR1 and CDR2 from the germline V gene are SGHDT and YYEEEE. This CDR3 comprises 16 residues. CDR3 loop: CASSLARGGPNSPLHF. The CDR3 nucleotides read TGTGCCAGCAGCTTGGCCAGGGGGGGGCCTAATTCACCCCTCCACTTT.

This clone was seen once. The chain employs TRBV5-1 and TRBJ2-7, with TRBD1 matching over 10 bases. The CDR3 has 15 amino acids. Germline assignment: CDR1 SGHRS and CDR2 YFSETQ. V trimming: 3 bases; J trimming: 2 bases; junction bases outside the gene matches: 5. The CDR3 DNA reads as TGCGCCAGCAGCTCACCGGGACAGGGGACCTACGAGCAGTACTTC. The encoded protein is CASSSPGQGTYEQYF.

The V call is TRBV7-9, the J call TRBJ2-1, with 15 bases fitting TRBD2. Germline assignment: CDR1 SEHNR and CDR2 FQNEAQ (reference sequence). The CDR3 extends over 19 amino acids. V was pared by 6 bases and J by 8 bases, with 17 bases of the junction left unmatched. CDR3 loop: CASRLPGPRGLAGGYEQFF. The DNA for the CDR3 is TGTGCCAGCAGGCTACCGGGACCTCGGGGACTAGCGGGAGGATATGAGCAGTTCTTC.

The chain couples TRBV15 to TRBJ2-6, with TRBD2 as a possible D gene (5 bases). CDR3 size: 17 residues. V was pared by 0 bases and J by 4 bases, with 13 bases between. From germline, CDR1 is LNHNV and CDR2 YYDKDF (reference sequence). Here the CDR3 reads CATSREAGNRGANVLTF. The CDR3 DNA follows: TGTGCCACCAGCAGAGAGGCCGGGAATCGAGGGGCCAACGTCCTGACTTTC.

This rearrangement joins TRBV30 to TRBJ2-1; no clear D gene. From germline, CDR1 is GTSNPN and CDR2 SVGIG (reference sequence). V lost 0 bases to trimming and J lost 4 bases, with 13 bases between them. The CDR3 length is 15 residues. In DNA form, the CDR3 reads TGTGCCTGGAGTGTATCCCCAGGAATATACAATGAGCAGTTCTTC. It codes for CAWSVSPGIYNEQFF. The whole variable domain, remainder taken from reference TRBV30 and TRBJ2-1, is SQTIHQWPATLVQPVGSPLSLECTVEGTSNPNLYWYRQAAGRGLQLLFYSVGIGQISSEVPQNLSASRPQDRQFILSSKKLLLSDSGFYLCAWSVSPGIYNEQFFGPGTRLTVL.

The rearrangement uses TRBV9 and TRBJ2-1; TRBD2 matches 14 bases. Per germline, CDR1 SGDLS and CDR2 YYNGEE. The junction had 15 bases not matched to a gene; V was cut back by 4 bases and J by 0 bases. CDR3 length equals 21 residues. CDR3 loop: CASSLHRGLAGGQSSYNEQFF. In DNA form, the CDR3 reads TGTGCCAGCAGCTTACACCGCGGACTAGCGGGAGGCCAGAGCTCCTACAATGAGCAGTTCTTC.

V is TRBV3-1 (or the pseudogene TRBV3-2) and J is TRBJ2-7, with 10 bases lining up with TRBD2. Germline V CDR1 and CDR2: LGHDT, YNNKEL (reference sequence). This CDR3 comprises 18 residues. The junction had 15 bases not matched to a gene; V was cut back by 1 base and J by 6 bases. The CDR3 protein is CASSQGLPIAGGRGEQYF. CDR3 nucleotide sequence: TGTGCCAGCAGCCAAGGACTCCCTATAGCGGGAGGCCGAGGCGAGCAGTACTTC.

Concerning this clone itself: Mismatch with germline at one junction end may stem from a read error. This chain joins TRBV7-3 and TRBJ1-1; perhaps TRBD1 as D (6 bases). The CDR3 is 14 residues long. CDR1 is SGHTA and CDR2 is FQGTGA in the germline V gene. The CDR3 loop is CASSAAGVNAEAFF. DNA of the CDR3: TGTGCCAGCAGCGCGGCAGGGGTGAACGCTGAAGCTTTCTTT.

This rearrangement joins TRBV5-1 to TRBJ2-5; 8 bases map to TRBD1. This CDR3 spans 15 amino acids. Germline-derived CDR1 and CDR2 are SGHRS and YFSETQ. The V and J ends lost 0 bases and 1 base, in that order; junction bases with no gene match: 2. CDR3 sequence: CASSLAGQVQETQYF. CDR3 bases: TGCGCCAGCAGCTTGGCGGGACAGGTCCAAGAGACCCAGTACTTC.

The chain carries TRBV5-6 and TRBJ2-7; 11 bases match TRBD1. J was trimmed by 1 base and V by 5 bases; bases with no gene match: 2. The CDR3 is 14 amino acids. In germline, CDR1 is SGHDT, CDR2 YYEEEE. The CDR3 DNA follows: TGTGCCAGCAGTCGGGACAGGGGGTCCTACGAGCAGTACTTC. It encodes CASSRDRGSYEQYF.

The chain links TRBV6-5 to TRBJ2-2, with D perhaps matching TRBD1 (5 bases). Germline CDR1 reads MNHEY; CDR2 reads SVGAGI. This CDR3 spans 15 amino acids. V was shortened by 2 bases and J by 5 bases, with 12 bases between the two germline ends. The CDR3 bases are TGTGCCAGCAGTTACAAAGGGGAAGGTACCGGGGAGCTGTTTTTT. As protein: CASSYKGEGTGELFF.

The chain is built from TRBV7-2 and TRBJ2-1, with TRBD1 identical over 8 bases. The CDR3 contains 14 residues. Losses at the gene ends were 5 bases for V and 7 bases for J; bases not matched to a gene: 7. The germline V gene has CDR1 SGHTA and CDR2 FQGNSA. The CDR3 region has the DNA TGTGCCAGCAGCCACCGGGACAGGAAGAATGAGCAGTTCTTC. It yields the protein CASSHRDRKNEQFF. Looking up the rest from reference TRBV7-2 and TRBJ2-1 gives the full variable domain: GAGVSQSPSNKVTEKGKDVELRCDPISGHTALYWYRQSLGQGLEFLIYFQGNSAPDKSGLPSDRFSAERTGGSVSTLTIQRTQQEDSAVYLCASSHRDRKNEQFFGPGTRLTVL.

The V and J genes are TRBV28 and TRBJ1-1, with 7 bases identical to TRBD1. Trimming at V came to 8 bases and at J to 4 bases, leaving 7 bases not matched to a gene. The CDR3 spans 13 residues. CDR1 MDHEN and CDR2 SYDVKM come from the germline V gene. CDR3 sequence reads: CASPGAGGTEAFF. The CDR3 DNA sequence: TGTGCCAGCCCAGGAGCAGGGGGCACTGAAGCTTTCTTT.

This clone showed up just a few times. The chain has TRBV3-1 (or the pseudogene TRBV3-2) and TRBJ1-6, with 8 bases identical to TRBD1. V gave up 0 bases and J gave up 8 bases; unmatched junction bases: 9. The CDR3 totals 17 residues. Germline CDR1 is LGHDT and CDR2 is YNNKEL (reference sequence). Written as DNA, the CDR3 is TGTGCCAGCAGCCAAGAAAGGGCCAGGGGGCGGGATTCACCCCTCCACTTT. It specifies CASSQERARGRDSPLHF.

This clone was seen only a few times. The gene calls are TRBV5-6 and TRBJ1-3; 7 bases match TRBD1. Germline CDR1 reads SGHDT; CDR2 reads YYEEEE. J was trimmed by 4 bases and V by 4 bases; bases with no gene match: 8. The CDR3 sequence is 15 residues long. The CDR3 DNA sequence: TGTGCCAGCAGCGTGGGTCCGGGACAGGGAAACACCATATATTTT. It codes for CASSVGPGQGNTIYF.

This chain links TRBV29-1 with TRBJ2-2; D may be TRBD1 (6 bases). Trimming removed 1 base at V and 8 bases at J, with 11 bases between. CDR1 SQVTM and CDR2 ANQGSEA come from the germline V gene. The CDR3 runs to 13 residues. CDR3 coding DNA: TGCAGCGTTGAAGCTGACAGGCCGGGGGAGCTGTTTTTT. Its protein is CSVEADRPGELFF.